The table lists the clone carrying this TCR beta chain with a few counts. This specimen belongs to a study of T-cell memory formation after mild COVID-19. TCRdb passed the 5' RACE reads through MiXCR, listing each CDR3 protein once. The data show over 500,000 distinct CDR3 sequences, with around a sixth seen just once and roughly 7.7% held by the top ten. Germline V gene lookup returns CDR1 SGHRS and CDR2 YFSETQ. V was cut by 4 bases and J by 5 bases, with 15 bases left in between. The CDR3 loop spans 14 amino acids. The specimen was PBMCs or a T cell subset sorted from them (not recorded which). The rearrangement joins TRBV5-1 to TRBJ2-5, with a possible D match to TRBD2 (5 bases). The TCR originated in an adult woman who had mild COVID-19 (a few samples of this study predate the infection). Cell type and time point are not known. CDR3 protein: CASSAGMRGETQYF. The DNA for the CDR3 is TGCGCCAGCAGCGCCGGGATGCGTGGGGAGACCCAGTACTTC.